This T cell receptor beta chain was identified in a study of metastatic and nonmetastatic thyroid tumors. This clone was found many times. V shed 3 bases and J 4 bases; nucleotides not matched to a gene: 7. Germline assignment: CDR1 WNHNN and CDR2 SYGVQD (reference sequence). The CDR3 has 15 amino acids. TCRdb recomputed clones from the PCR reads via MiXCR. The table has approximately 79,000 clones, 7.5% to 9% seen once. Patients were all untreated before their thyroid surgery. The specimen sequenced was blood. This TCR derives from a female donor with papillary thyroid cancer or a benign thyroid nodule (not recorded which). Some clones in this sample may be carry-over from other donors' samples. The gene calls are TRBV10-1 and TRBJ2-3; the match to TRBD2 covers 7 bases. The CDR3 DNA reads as TGCGCCAGCAGTGACCGTAAAGCGGGGTCAGATACGCAGTATTTT. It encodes CASSDRKAGSDTQYF.